This record concerns one TCR beta chain sequence. The ends lost 6 bases at V and 1 base at J; junction bases unmatched: 13. CDR1 and CDR2 from the germline V gene are SNHLY and FYNNEI. This CDR3 is built from 17 residues. The data derive from a study of technical replicates of blood from several donors. Sequencing was performed with immunoSEQ multiplex PCR; in TCRdb, only in-frame clones are kept and a portion is missing. This table has around 81,000 clones, 80% to 90% appearing once. The sequence was collected from a human donor in good health. Some clones in this sample may be carry-over from other donors' samples. The rearrangement joins TRBV2 to TRBJ2-5, with 8 bases fitting TRBD1. Sequenced input: PBMCs. The CDR3 sequence is CASSGQGASQVQETQYF. The CDR3 nucleotides read TGTGCCAGCAGCGGGCAGGGGGCGTCCCAGGTCCAAGAGACCCAGTACTTC. The full variable domain, with the rest looked up from reference TRBV2 and TRBJ2-5, is EPEVTQTPSHQVTQMGQEVILRCVPISNHLYFYWYRQILGQKVEFLVSFYNNEISEKSEIFDDQFSVERPDGSNFTLKIRSTKLEDSAMYFCASSGQGASQVQETQYFGPGTRLLVL.